The present T cell receptor beta chain was sequenced within a study of early T cells in non-severe SARS-CoV-2 infection. Across the whole study: The authors sequenced bulk RNA from unsorted whole blood, leaving chains unpaired.

This CDR3 has 13 amino acids. V was shortened by 9 bases and J by 9 bases, with 15 bases between the two germline ends. From germline, CDR1 is KGHSH and CDR2 LQKENI. This clonotype was found a few times. Unique molecular identifiers (one per individual cDNA molecule) were attached. One entry per CDR3 protein, called by TCRdb with MiXCR from the 5' RACE reads. Of 100,000 to 150,000 distinct CDR3 sequences detected, under 15% appear once; the ten largest clones hold 21%. The V call is TRBV18, the J call TRBJ1-6, with a tentative D call TRBD1 (5 bases). The source of this sequence is an adult who was a healthcare worker with PCR-confirmed SARS-CoV-2 infection or an uninfected control (not recorded which). The source material was whole blood. The DNA for the CDR3 is TGTGCCAGTTGCGACAGAATACCTTCACCCCTCCACTTT. Its protein is CASCDRIPSPLHF. Full variable domain (rest looked up from reference TRBV18 and TRBJ1-6): NAGVMQNPRHLVRRRGQEARLRCSPMKGHSHVYWYRQLPEEGLKFMVYLQKENIIDESGMPKERFSAEFPKEGPSILRIQQVVRGDSAAYFCASCDRIPSPLHFGNGTRLTVT.